This T cell receptor beta chain was recorded in a study of control samples from healthy donors and cancer patients. Produced via immunoSEQ multiplex PCR; TCRdb's table is partial and in-frame only. The sample lists a few hundred thousand clones, approximately 90% seen once, with around 6.8% in the top ten. Germline V gene data show CDR1 as MDHEN and CDR2 as SYDVKM. V shed 6 bases and J 4 bases; nucleotides not matched to a gene: 3. The CDR3 has 14 amino acids. The sequence was collected from a middle-aged man with head and neck cancer. The rearrangement uses TRBV28 and TRBJ2-2; 9 nucleotides align to TRBD1. Sequencing used PBMCs. CDR3 sequence reads: CASRGQGATGELFF. CDR3 DNA: TGTGCCAGCAGGGGACAGGGAGCCACCGGGGAGCTGTTTTTT.